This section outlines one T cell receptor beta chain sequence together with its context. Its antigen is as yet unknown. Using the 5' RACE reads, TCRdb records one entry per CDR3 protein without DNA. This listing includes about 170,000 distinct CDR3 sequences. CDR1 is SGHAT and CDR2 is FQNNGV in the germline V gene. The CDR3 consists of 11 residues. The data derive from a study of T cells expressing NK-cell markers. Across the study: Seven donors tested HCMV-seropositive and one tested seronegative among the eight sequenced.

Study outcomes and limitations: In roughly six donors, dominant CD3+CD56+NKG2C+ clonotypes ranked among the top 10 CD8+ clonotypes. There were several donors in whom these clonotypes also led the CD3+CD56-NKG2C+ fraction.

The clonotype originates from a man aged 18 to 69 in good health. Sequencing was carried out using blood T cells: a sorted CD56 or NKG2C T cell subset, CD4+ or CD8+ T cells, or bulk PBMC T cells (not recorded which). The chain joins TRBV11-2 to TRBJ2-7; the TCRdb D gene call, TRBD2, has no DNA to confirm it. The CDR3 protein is CASTEGYEQYF.